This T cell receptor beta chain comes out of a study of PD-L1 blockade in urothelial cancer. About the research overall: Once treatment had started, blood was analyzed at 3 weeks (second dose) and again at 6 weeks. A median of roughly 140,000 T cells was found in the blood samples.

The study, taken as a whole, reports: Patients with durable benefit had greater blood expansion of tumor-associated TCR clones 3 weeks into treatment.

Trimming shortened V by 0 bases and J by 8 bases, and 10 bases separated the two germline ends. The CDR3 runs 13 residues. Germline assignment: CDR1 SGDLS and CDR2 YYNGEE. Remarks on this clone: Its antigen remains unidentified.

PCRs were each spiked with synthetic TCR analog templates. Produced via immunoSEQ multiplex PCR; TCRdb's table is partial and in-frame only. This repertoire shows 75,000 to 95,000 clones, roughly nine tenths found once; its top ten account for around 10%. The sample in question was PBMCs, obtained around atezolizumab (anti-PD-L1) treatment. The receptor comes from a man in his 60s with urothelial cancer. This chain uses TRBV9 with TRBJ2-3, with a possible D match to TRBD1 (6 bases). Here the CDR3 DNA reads TGTGCCAGCAGCGTAGACGCCAGGGGTACGCAGTATTTT. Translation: CASSVDARGTQYF.